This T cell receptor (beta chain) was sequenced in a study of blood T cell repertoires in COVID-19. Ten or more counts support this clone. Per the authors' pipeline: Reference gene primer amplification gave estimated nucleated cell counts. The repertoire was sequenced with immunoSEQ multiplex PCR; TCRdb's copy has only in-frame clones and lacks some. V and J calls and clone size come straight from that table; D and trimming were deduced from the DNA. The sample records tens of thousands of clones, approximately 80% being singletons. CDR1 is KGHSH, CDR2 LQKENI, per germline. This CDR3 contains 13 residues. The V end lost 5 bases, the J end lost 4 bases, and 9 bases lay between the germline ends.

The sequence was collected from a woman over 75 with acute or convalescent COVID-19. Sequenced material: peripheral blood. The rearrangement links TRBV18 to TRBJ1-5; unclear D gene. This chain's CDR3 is CASSLADNQPQHF. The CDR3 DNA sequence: TGTGCCAGCTCATTGGCCGATAATCAGCCCCAGCATTTT.